What follows are 3 T cell receptor beta chains derived from one specimen sequenced in a study of response to subunit inactivated influenza vaccine. TCRdb fed the RT-PCR reads into MiXCR, producing one record per CDR3 protein. Counted here are under 750,000 distinct CDR3 sequences, 10% to 15% occurring once; the ten biggest clones make up 10% to 13%. The input for sequencing was PBMCs from blood, taken on the day of vaccination. The receptor set was obtained from a man aged 50 to 59 who received an inactivated influenza vaccine.

The sample holds a few counts of this clonotype. The V gene is TRBV30, the J gene TRBJ2-7; 8 bases line up with TRBD1. Germline-derived CDR1 and CDR2 are GTSNPN and SVGIG (reference sequence). The CDR3 totals 14 residues. After removal of 3 bases from V and 5 bases from J, the junction contained 9 bases not matched to a gene. The CDR3 DNA is TGTGCCTGGAGCTACTTGGACAGGGCCCACGAGCAGTACTTC. It specifies CAWSYLDRAHEQYF.

In its sample, this clonotype was seen a few times. The chain is built from TRBV14 and TRBJ1-4; D uncertain. The CDR3 totals 14 residues. Germline V gives CDR1 SGHDN, CDR2 FVKESK. Trimming pared 1 base from V and 0 bases from J, leaving 3 bases between. The CDR3 DNA reads TGTGCCAGCAGCCAAGCTACAACTAATGAAAAACTGTTTTTT. Encoded protein: CASSQATTNEKLFF. The variable domain in full, with the rest retrieved from reference TRBV14 and TRBJ1-4, is EAGVTQFPSHSVIEKGQTVTLRCDPISGHDNLYWYRRVMGKEIKFLLHFVKESKQDESGMPNNRFLAERTGGTYSTLKVQPAELEDSGVYFCASSQATTNEKLFFGSGTQLSVL.

This chain connects TRBV11-2 to TRBJ2-2; D unclear. V lost 1 base, J lost 11 bases, and 5 bases lay in between. Per the germline V gene, CDR1 is SGHAT and CDR2 is FQNNGV. CDR3 length: 11 residues. The DNA for the CDR3 is TGTGCCAGCAGCTTAGGTCCAGAGCTGTTTTTT. Translation gives CASSLGPELFF. Looking up the rest from reference TRBV11-2 and TRBJ2-2 gives the full variable domain: EAGVAQSPRYKIIEKRQSVAFWCNPISGHATLYWYQQILGQGPKLLIQFQNNGVVDDSQLPKDRFSAERLKGVDSTLKIQPAKLEDSAVYLCASSLGPELFFGEGSRLTVL.